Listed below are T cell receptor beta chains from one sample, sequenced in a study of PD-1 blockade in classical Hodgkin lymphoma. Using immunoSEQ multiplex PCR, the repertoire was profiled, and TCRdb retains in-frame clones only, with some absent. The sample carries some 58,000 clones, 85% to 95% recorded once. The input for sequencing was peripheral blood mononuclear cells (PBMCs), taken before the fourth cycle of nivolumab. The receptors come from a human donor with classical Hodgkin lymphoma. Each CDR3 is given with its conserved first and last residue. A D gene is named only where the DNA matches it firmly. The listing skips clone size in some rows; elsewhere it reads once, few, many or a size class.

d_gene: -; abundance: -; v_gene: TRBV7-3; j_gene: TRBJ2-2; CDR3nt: TGTGCCAGCAGCTTAGGCTCTAGCACCGGGGAGCTGTTTTTT; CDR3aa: CASSLGSSTGELFF
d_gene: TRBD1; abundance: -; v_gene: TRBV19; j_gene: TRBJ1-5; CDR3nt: TGTGCCAGTAGTTTCCTGCTCCGGGACAGGGATCAGCCCCAGCATTTT; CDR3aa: CASSFLLRDRDQPQHF
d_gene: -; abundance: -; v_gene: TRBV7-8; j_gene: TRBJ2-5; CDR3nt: TGTGCCAGCACCACAGTGTGGGAGACCCAGTACTTC; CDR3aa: CASTTVWETQYF
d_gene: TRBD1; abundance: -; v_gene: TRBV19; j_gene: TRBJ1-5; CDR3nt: TGTGCCAGTAGTATGGGGACAGGAATGGATCAGCCCCAGCATTTT; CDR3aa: CASSMGTGMDQPQHF
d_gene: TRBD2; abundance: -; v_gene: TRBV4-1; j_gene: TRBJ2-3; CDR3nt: TGCGCCAGCAGCCAAGAGGCGGGGGGGGTAGATACGCAGTATTTT; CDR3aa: CASSQEAGGVDTQYF
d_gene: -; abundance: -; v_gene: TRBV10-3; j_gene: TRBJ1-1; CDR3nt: TGTGCCATCAGTGAGAACACTAACACTGAAGCTTTCTTT; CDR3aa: CAISENTNTEAFF
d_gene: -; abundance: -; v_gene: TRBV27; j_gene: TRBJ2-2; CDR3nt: TGTGCCAGCAAACCACTAGGATTAACCGGGGAGCTGTTTTTT; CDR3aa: CASKPLGLTGELFF
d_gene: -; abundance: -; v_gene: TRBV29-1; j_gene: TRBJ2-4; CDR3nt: TGCAGCGTTGGGGCCCCCGGGGGCAAAAACATTCAGTACTTC; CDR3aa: CSVGAPGGKNIQYF
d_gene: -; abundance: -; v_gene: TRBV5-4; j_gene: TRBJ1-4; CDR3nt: TGTGCCAGCAGCTTGACGGGGGGGCCAACTAATGAAAAACTGTTTTTT; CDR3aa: CASSLTGGPTNEKLFF
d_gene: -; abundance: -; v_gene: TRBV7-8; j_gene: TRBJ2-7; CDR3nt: TGTGCCAGCAGCTTAGTGGGTCCACCTGCGTCCTACGAGCAGTACTTC; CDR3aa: CASSLVGPPASYEQYF
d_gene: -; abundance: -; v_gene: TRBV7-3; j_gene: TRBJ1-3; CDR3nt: TGTGCCAGCAGCTTAAGGGCGGGAAACACCATATATTTT; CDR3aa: CASSLRAGNTIYF
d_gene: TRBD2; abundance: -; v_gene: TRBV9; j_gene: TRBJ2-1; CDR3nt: TGTGCCAGCAGCCAAACCGCGGGGACTAGCTCCTACAATGAGCAGTTCTTC; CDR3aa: CASSQTAGTSSYNEQFF
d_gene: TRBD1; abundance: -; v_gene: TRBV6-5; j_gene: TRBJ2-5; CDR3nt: TGTGCCAGCAGCCGGGACAGGGATACCCAGTACTTC; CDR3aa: CASSRDRDTQYF
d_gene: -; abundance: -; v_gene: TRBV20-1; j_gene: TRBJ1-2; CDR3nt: TGCAGTGCTGCGGATGGCTACACCTTC; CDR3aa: CSAADGYTF
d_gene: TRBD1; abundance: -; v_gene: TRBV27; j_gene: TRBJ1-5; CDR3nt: TGTGCCAGCGGGGGACAGGGGAATCAGCCCCAGCATTTT; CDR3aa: CASGGQGNQPQHF
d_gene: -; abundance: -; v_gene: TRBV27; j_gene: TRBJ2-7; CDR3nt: TGTGCCAGCAGTTGGATCCGAGGGGACGAGCAGTACTTC; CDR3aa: CASSWIRGDEQYF
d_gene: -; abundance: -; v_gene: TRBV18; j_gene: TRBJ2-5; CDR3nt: TGTGCCAGCTCACAGGCTATAGTTCCTCAGGAGACCCAGTACTTC; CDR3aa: CASSQAIVPQETQYF
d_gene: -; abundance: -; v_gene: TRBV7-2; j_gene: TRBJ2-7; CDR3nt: TGTGCCAGCAGCTTTACCTCAGACTACGAGCAGTACTTC; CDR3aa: CASSFTSDYEQYF
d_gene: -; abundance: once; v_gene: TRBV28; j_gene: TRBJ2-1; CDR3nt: TGTGCCAGCAGCTCTCCACTCGCGTTTAGGCTCCGCTCCTACAATGAGCAGTTCTTC; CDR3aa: CASSSPLAFRLRSYNEQFF
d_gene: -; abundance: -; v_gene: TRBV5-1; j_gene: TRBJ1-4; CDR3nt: TGCGCCAGCAGCTTAGGCCAGTACGAAGAAAAACTGTTTTTT; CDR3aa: CASSLGQYEEKLFF
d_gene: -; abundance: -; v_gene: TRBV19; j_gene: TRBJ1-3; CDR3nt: TGTGCCAGTAGCGGGAGTAACTCTGGAAACACCATATATTTT; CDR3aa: CASSGSNSGNTIYF
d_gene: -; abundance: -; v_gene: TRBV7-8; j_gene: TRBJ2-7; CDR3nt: TGTGCCAGCAGCTTAGGATACGAAACAGCGACCTACGAGCAGTACTTC; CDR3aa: CASSLGYETATYEQYF
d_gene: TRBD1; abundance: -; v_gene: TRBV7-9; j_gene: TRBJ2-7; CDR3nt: TGTGCCAGCAGGGCAGGGGGCGACTACGAGCAGTACTTC; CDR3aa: CASRAGGDYEQYF
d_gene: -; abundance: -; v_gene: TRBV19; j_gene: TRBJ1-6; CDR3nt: TGTGCCAGTAGTTCACCAACAGGGTTCGGGTATAATTCACCCCTCCACTTT; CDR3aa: CASSSPTGFGYNSPLHF
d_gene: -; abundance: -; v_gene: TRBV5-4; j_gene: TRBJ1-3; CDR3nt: TGTGCCAGCAGCTGGGGAAACACCATATATTTT; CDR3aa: CASSWGNTIYF
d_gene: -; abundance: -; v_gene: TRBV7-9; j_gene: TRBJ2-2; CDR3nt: TGTGCCAGCAGCTCAGGGCTTCCCACCGGGGAGCTGTTTTTT; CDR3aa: CASSSGLPTGELFF
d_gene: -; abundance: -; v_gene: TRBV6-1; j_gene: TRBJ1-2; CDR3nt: TGTGCCAGCAGTGAAACCCGACAGCTTCCCTATGGCTACACCTTC; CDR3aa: CASSETRQLPYGYTF
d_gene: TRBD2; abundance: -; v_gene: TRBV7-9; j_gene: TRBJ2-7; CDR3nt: TGTGCCAGCAGCCACCGGGGGTTAGCGGGAGTGTACGAGCAGTACTTC; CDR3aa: CASSHRGLAGVYEQYF
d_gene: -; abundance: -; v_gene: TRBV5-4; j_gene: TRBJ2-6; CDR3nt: TGTGCCAGCAGCTTGGGGGTTGGGGCCAACGTCCTGACTTTC; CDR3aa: CASSLGVGANVLTF
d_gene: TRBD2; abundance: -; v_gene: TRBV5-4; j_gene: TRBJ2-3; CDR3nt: TGTGCCAGCAGCGCTAGCGGGAGCCTCACAGATACGCAGTATTTT; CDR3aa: CASSASGSLTDTQYF
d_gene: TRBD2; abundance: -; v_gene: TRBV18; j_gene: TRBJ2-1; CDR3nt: TGTGCCAGCTCACAGATAGCGGGGGGAAATGAGCAGTTCTTC; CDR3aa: CASSQIAGGNEQFF
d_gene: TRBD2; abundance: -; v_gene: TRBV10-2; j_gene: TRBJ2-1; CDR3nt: TGCGCCAGCAGTTTAGCGGGAGCATCGGATGAGCAGTTCTTC; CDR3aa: CASSLAGASDEQFF
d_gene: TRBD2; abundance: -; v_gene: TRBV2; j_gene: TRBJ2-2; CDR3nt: TGTGCCAGCAGTGACGCCGCGACTAGCGGGAGCGGGGAGCTGTTTTTT; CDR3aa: CASSDAATSGSGELFF
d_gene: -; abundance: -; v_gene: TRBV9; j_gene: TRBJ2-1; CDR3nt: TGTGCCAGCAGCGGTACGGGAGATCCCTACAATGAGCAGTTCTTC; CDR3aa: CASSGTGDPYNEQFF
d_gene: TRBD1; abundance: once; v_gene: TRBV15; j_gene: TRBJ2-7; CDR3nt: TGTGCCACCAGCAGAGACGCCGGGACAGCCTACGAGCAGTACTTC; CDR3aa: CATSRDAGTAYEQYF
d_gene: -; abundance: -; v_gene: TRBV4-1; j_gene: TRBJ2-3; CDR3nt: TGCGCCAGCAGCTTGGAAGGCACAGATACGCAGTATTTT; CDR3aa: CASSLEGTDTQYF
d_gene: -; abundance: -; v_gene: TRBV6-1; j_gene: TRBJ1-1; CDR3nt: TGTGCCAGCAGGAACAGATACACTGAAGCTTTCTTT; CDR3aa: CASRNRYTEAFF
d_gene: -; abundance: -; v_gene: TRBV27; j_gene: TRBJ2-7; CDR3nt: TGTGCCAGCAGTTTCCCCTCCTACGAGCAGTACTTC; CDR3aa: CASSFPSYEQYF